This TCR beta chain emerged from a study of siplizumab effects on memory and regulatory T cells (dated by TCRdb to between 2018 and 2020). Study-wide context: The study looked at the effect of siplizumab, an anti-CD2 antibody, on alloreactive T-cell subsets in allogeneic mixed lymphocyte reactions made from human PBMCs. Study-wide conclusions, independent of this receptor: No functional confirmation was obtained for the suppressive function of proliferating Tregs from siplizumab cultures. For roughly 75-96% of proliferating CD4+ or CD8+ clones, no naive or memory phenotype could be assigned. Unstimulated naive T cells appeared more diverse than memory T cells, and naive cells seemed to contribute substantially to the alloresponse. Siplizumab significantly lowered the cumulative frequency of alloreactive sequences that could be traced to unstimulated CD4+ memory T cells. In reactions with siplizumab, an average of about 62% of mappable alloreactive CD4+ clones were Treg-derived, compared with roughly 26% in control reactions. Because sequences at frequencies below about 10^-5 were poorly captured, only a minor fraction of alloreactive clones could be mapped back to unstimulated subsets.

TCRbeta CDR3 sequencing was performed on sorted unstimulated T cells and on proliferating T cells recovered from mixed lymphocyte reactions. Fresh whole blood from 9 to 11 HLA-typed healthy donors was used as the source from which PBMCs were isolated. Unstimulated CD4+ non-regulatory T cells were FACS-sorted to map the origin of alloreactive clones. Comment on this clone: Its target antigen remains unknown. Qualities for individual bases were not recorded, and no much larger clone is one base off.

The germline V gene supplies CDR1 MNHEY and CDR2 SVGAGI. V gives up 2 bases and J gives up 0 bases, and the segment between their germline ends measures 7 bases. Counted from cysteine to phenylalanine, this CDR3 has 15 amino acids. Here the CDR3 DNA is all that survives: 45 bases in frame from base 1. Library prep was done by the immunoSEQ multiplex PCR assay. Each sample had 10^5 or so TCR templates assayed by the deep sequencing platform. Genomic DNA extracted from sorted T cells was used for TCRbeta CDR3 sequencing. In the original analysis: The R programming language was used for clonal analysis of the TCRbeta CDR3 data. Alloreactive CD4+ and CD8+ clones were defined by comparing unstimulated samples with post-reaction CFSE-low samples. Regulatory or non-regulatory origin of alloreactive CD4+ clones was assigned by matching sequences to the sorted unstimulated Treg and non-Treg repertoires. The source is immuneACCESS, and TCRdb retained only in-frame sequences with V and J called. Part of the clones is not carried over; for the studies checked, unresolved V genes explain less than half of this, and the remainder is unexplained. V and J calls and clone size are given by that table; D and trimming were obtained from the DNA. The table for this sample lists about 94,000 clones; 94% of them were counted only once. In total, the top ten clones hold roughly 0.3% of the sample.

This receptor was obtained from a human donor in good health. The rearranged segments are TRBV6-5 and TRBJ1-4; the D gene lacks a confident call. Sequencing used non-Treg CD4+ T cells sorted from blood. This specimen's cell subset or site label, per the study, means: FACS-sorted unstimulated CD4+ non-regulatory T cells. The CDR3 protein: CASSYTSATNEKLFF. The nucleotide sequence reads TGTGCCAGCAGTTACACGTCAGCAACTAATGAAAAACTGTTTTTT.